Following are 16 T cell receptor beta chains from one sample sequenced in a study of blood T cell repertoires in COVID-19. Clones were sequenced by immunoSEQ multiplex PCR, and TCRdb holds only the in-frame ones, with some missing. The sample lists 110,000 or so clones, 81% seen once, with roughly 1.6% in the top ten. Material: peripheral blood. The source of these receptors is a man aged 50-60 years with acute or convalescent COVID-19.

The chain carries TRBV11-2 and TRBJ1-1; 7 bases match TRBD1. The CDR3 contains 14 residues. Germline CDR1 and CDR2: SGHAT and FQNNGV. V lost 6 bases to trimming and J lost 0 bases; unmatched junction nucleotides: 4. The CDR3 loop reads CASRGQFMNTEAFF. The CDR3 DNA follows: TGTGCCAGCAGGGGACAGTTCATGAACACTGAAGCTTTCTTT.

This clone was detected only once. The rearrangement links TRBV6-1 to TRBJ1-2, with a tentative D call TRBD1 (6 bases). The germline V and J ends were trimmed by 2 bases and 2 bases, with 12 bases remaining between them. CDR1 and CDR2 (germline): MNHNS, SASEGT. The CDR3 totals 15 residues. The CDR3, as DNA: TGTGCCAGCAGTGAAACGAGGGACAAGAACTATGGCTACACCTTC. This gives the protein CASSETRDKNYGYTF.

The V gene is TRBV10-3, the J gene TRBJ1-2; TRBD1 matches at 8 bases. The ends lost 0 bases at V and 7 bases at J; junction bases unmatched: 4. The germline V gene encodes CDR1 ENHRY and CDR2 SYGVKD. The CDR3 spans 14 residues. CDR3 DNA: TGTGCCATCAGTGAGTCTCGGACAGGGCTTGGCTACACCTTC. This sequence encodes CAISESRTGLGYTF.

The rearrangement joins TRBV28 to TRBJ1-3; 7 bases are shared with TRBD1. Trimming took 10 bases from V and 4 from J; bases not matched to a gene: 10. From germline, CDR1 is MDHEN and CDR2 SYDVKM. CDR3 size: 14 residues. CDR3 bases: TGTGCCACCCAACAGGGGCTGGCAGGAAACACCATATATTTT. It specifies CATQQGLAGNTIYF.

V is TRBV27 and J is TRBJ2-7; no clear D. This CDR3 has 13 residues. CDR1 is MNHEY, CDR2 SMNVEV, per germline (reference sequence). The V end lost 2 bases, the J end lost 2 bases, and 7 bases lay between the germline ends. CDR3 residues: CASSLRGTYEQYF. The CDR3 nucleotides are TGTGCCAGCAGTTTACGAGGTACCTACGAGCAGTACTTC.

The genes are TRBV28 and TRBJ1-5, with D uncertain. The CDR3 length is 15 residues. Trimming cost V 2 bases and J 0 bases, with 8 bases left between them. Germline assignment: CDR1 MDHEN and CDR2 SYDVKM. CDR3 nucleotide sequence: TGTGCCAGCAGTTTAGGGAGACGTAGCAATCAGCCCCAGCATTTT. Its translation is CASSLGRRSNQPQHF.

The V call is TRBV7-2, the J call TRBJ1-3; 8 bases map to TRBD1. Germline trimming cut 5 bases from V and 2 bases from J; bases unmatched to any gene: 5. Per germline, CDR1 SGHTA and CDR2 FQGNSA. The CDR3 totals 15 residues. The CDR3 region has the DNA TGTGCCAGCAGCCTCATACAGGGGGCTGGAAACACCATATATTTT. Its translation: CASSLIQGAGNTIYF.

This sequence joins TRBV4-1 and TRBJ1-2; tentatively, D is TRBD1 (6 bases). Trimming shortened V by 1 base and J by 4 bases, and 10 bases separated the two germline ends. Looked up from germline, CDR1 is MGHRA and CDR2 is YSYEKL. This CDR3 is 14 amino acids long. The CDR3 sequence is CASSQGQDFYGYTF. CDR3 DNA: TGCGCCAGCAGCCAAGGACAGGACTTCTATGGCTACACCTTC.

The V gene is TRBV30, the J gene TRBJ1-6, with D perhaps TRBD1 (6 bases). From germline, CDR1 is GTSNPN and CDR2 SVGIG (reference sequence). CDR3 size: 15 residues. V lost 2 bases to trimming and J lost 10 bases, with 18 bases between them. The CDR3 loop reads CAWSTGTFGKSPLHF. CDR3 nucleotide sequence: TGTGCCTGGAGTACCGGGACATTCGGGAAGTCACCCCTCCACTTT.

The chain has TRBV4-2 and TRBJ1-2; D not resolved. Germline values: CDR1 LGHNA, CDR2 YNFKEQ. This CDR3 has 14 amino acids. Between the trimmed V and J ends, which lost 1 base and 2 bases, there was a span of 8 bases. The CDR3 here is CASSQGVENYGYTF. The CDR3, as DNA: TGTGCCAGCAGCCAAGGCGTAGAAAACTATGGCTACACCTTC.

This chain connects TRBV5-1 to TRBJ1-5; the D gene is possibly TRBD1 (5 bases). With 0 bases removed from V and 2 bases from J, the gap between germline ends came to 9 bases. Germline V gene lookup returns CDR1 SGHRS and CDR2 YFSETQ. This CDR3 contains 15 residues. The CDR3, as DNA: TGCGCCAGCAGCTTGGCCGGGGGGGGCAATCAGCCCCAGCATTTT. Protein: CASSLAGGGNQPQHF.

This chain joins TRBV28 and TRBJ2-4; the D gene is possibly TRBD2 (5 bases). V shed 8 bases and J shed 0 bases, with 14 bases lying between them. The CDR3 sequence is 15 residues long. Germline assignment: CDR1 MDHEN and CDR2 SYDVKM. As DNA, the CDR3 is TGTGCCAGCGGGGAGACGGGTCTAGCCAAAAACATTCAGTACTTC. The encoded protein is CASGETGLAKNIQYF.

The chain is built from TRBV4-1 and TRBJ1-6; tentatively, D is TRBD1 (6 bases). The CDR3 spans 17 residues. The germline V gene has CDR1 MGHRA and CDR2 YSYEKL. Deletions cut 4 bases from V and 9 bases from J, with 22 bases between. DNA of the CDR3: TGCGCCAGCAGCCCCTCAGGGGTAGGTCTTCGGGGTTCACCCCTCCACTTT. This encodes CASSPSGVGLRGSPLHF.

The chain is built from TRBV24-1 and TRBJ1-6; the D is unclear. CDR3 size: 15 residues. The germline V gene encodes CDR1 KGHDR and CDR2 SFDVKD. Trimming took off 9 bases at V and 8 bases at J, with 19 bases between the two ends. In nucleotides, the CDR3 is TGTGCCACCTACGCGTCAAAGGCAGCGGATTCACCCCTCCACTTT. Translating it yields CATYASKAADSPLHF.

This clone was counted only a few times. The V call is TRBV11-2, the J call TRBJ2-7; D is unclear. The CDR3 spans 14 residues. V dropped 5 bases and J dropped 0 bases, with 11 bases sitting between them. From germline, CDR1 is SGHAT and CDR2 FQNNGV. Here the CDR3 DNA reads TGTGCCAGCAGCCTCACTCGTAGCTCCTACGAGCAGTACGTC. It is translated as CASSLTRSSYEQYV.

This sequence joins TRBV6-5 and TRBJ1-3; a possible D gene is TRBD1 (5 bases). The CDR3 extends over 14 amino acids. Trimming took 5 bases from V and 1 from J, leaving 9 bases between them. Germline assignment: CDR1 MNHEY and CDR2 SVGAGI. The CDR3 DNA reads as TGTGCCAGCAGTCTCGACAGTTCTGGAAACACCATATATTTT. Its protein product is CASSLDSSGNTIYF.